A single sample is the source of the 30 T cell receptor beta chains below, sequenced in a study of neoadjuvant anti-PD-1 for oral cavity cancer. Time point indicated: after neoadjuvant nivolumab, at surgical resection. Profiled with immunoSEQ multiplex PCR; TCRdb holds only in-frame clones, not every one. The sample yields about 2,200 clones, 59% seen once. This sample comprised tumor tissue, obtained after nivolumab (anti-PD-1) treatment. These receptors came from a person between 40 and 85 years old with oral cavity squamous cell carcinoma.

By share, this clone ranks as medium-sized (0.01 to 0.1%). The chain uses TRBV7-9 and TRBJ2-7; 8 bases are shared with TRBD2. The CDR3 is made up of 14 amino acids. Trimming removed 5 bases from V and 4 bases from J; junction bases left unmatched: 7. From germline, CDR1 is SEHNR and CDR2 FQNEAQ (reference sequence). CDR3 loop: CASSTSGGFYEQYF. CDR3 nucleotide sequence: TGTGCCAGCAGCACTAGCGGAGGGTTTTACGAGCAGTACTTC.

V usage is TRBV11-2 and J usage is TRBJ2-3; no definite D call. The germline V gene has CDR1 SGHAT and CDR2 FQNNGV. V was shortened by 1 base and J by 5 bases, with 10 bases between the two germline ends. This CDR3 contains 14 residues. In DNA, the CDR3 is TGTGCCAGCAGCTTAGGGCAGGTAGGAGATACGCAGTATTTT. This translates into CASSLGQVGDTQYF.

This chain uses TRBV6-5 with TRBJ2-1; D is unclear. V lost 5 bases and J lost 12, with 17 bases in between. Looked up from germline, CDR1 is MNHEY and CDR2 is SVGAGI. The CDR3 is made up of 13 amino acids. The CDR3 DNA reads as TGTGCCAGCAGTCCCCCGCCGTCGGGTACGCAGTTCTTC. Translating gives CASSPPPSGTQFF.

The chain combines TRBV6-5 with TRBJ1-1; D is uncertain. Trimming stripped 7 bases from V and 2 bases from J, with 11 bases between. The CDR3 has 13 residues. Germline values: CDR1 MNHEY, CDR2 SVGAGI. The CDR3, as DNA: TGTGCCAGCAATGCCCTCGGAAACACTGAAGCTTTCTTT. Its translation is CASNALGNTEAFF.

This clone was detected only a few times. Relative to the germline gene, one junction end is altered; a read error may explain this. The V call is TRBV7-7, the J call TRBJ2-1; TRBD2 aligns across 9 bases. From germline, CDR1 is SSHAT and CDR2 FNYEAQ (reference sequence). The CDR3 spans 15 residues. In nucleotides, the CDR3 is TGTGCTAGCAGCTTAGCGATAGCGGGAGACAATGAGCAGTTCTTC. This encodes CASSLAIAGDNEQFF.

The rearrangement links TRBV15 to TRBJ2-1; D is unresolved. This CDR3 region has 13 residues. V lost 8 bases, J lost 5 bases, and 13 bases lay in between. Germline V gives CDR1 LNHNV, CDR2 YYDKDF (reference sequence). The CDR3 sequence: CATSIILDNEQFF. DNA of the CDR3: TGTGCCACCTCCATCATCCTGGACAATGAGCAGTTCTTC.

The genes are TRBV12-5 and TRBJ1-1; 7 bases match TRBD1. CDR3 size: 13 residues. Germline trimming cut 7 bases from V and 4 bases from J; bases unmatched to any gene: 6. The germline V gene encodes CDR1 LGHNT and CDR2 FRNRAP. Written as DNA, the CDR3 is TGTGCTAGTGTTTCGAACAGGGGCACTGAAGCTTTCTTT. Translating gives CASVSNRGTEAFF.

V is TRBV14 and J is TRBJ2-3; tentative D call: TRBD2 (6 bases). This CDR3 contains 16 residues. The germline V and J ends were trimmed by 0 bases and 4 bases, with 14 bases remaining between them. Germline CDR1 SGHDN, CDR2 FVKESK. The CDR3 protein is CASSQDFSWGADTQYF. The DNA of the CDR3 is TGTGCCAGCAGCCAAGATTTTAGCTGGGGGGCAGATACGCAGTATTTT.

V usage is TRBV18 and J usage is TRBJ2-1; no firm D call. The V end lost 5 bases, the J end lost 8 bases, and 10 bases lay between the germline ends. The CDR3 has 12 amino acids. CDR1 and CDR2 from the germline V gene are KGHSH and LQKENI. The CDR3 here is CASSARVDEQFF. The CDR3 DNA reads TGTGCCAGCTCAGCTAGGGTCGATGAGCAGTTCTTC.

This clone occurred once. The rearrangement joins TRBV7-3 to TRBJ2-3; D remains unclear. V lost 3 bases and J 2 bases, leaving 6 bases between the germline ends. The length of the CDR3 is 13 residues. Germline V gene sequence: CDR1 SGHTA, CDR2 FQGTGA. CDR3 region: CASSFGYTDTQYF. The CDR3 DNA reads as TGTGCCAGCAGCTTCGGGTACACAGATACGCAGTATTTT.

The V and J genes are TRBV7-2 and TRBJ2-4; D call uncertain. Trimming removed 4 bases from V and 0 bases from J, with 10 bases in between. CDR1 SGHTA and CDR2 FQGNSA come from the germline V gene. CDR3 size: 15 residues. CDR3 in amino acids: CASSSSSTAKNIQYF. Here the CDR3 DNA reads TGTGCCAGCAGCTCCTCCAGCACAGCCAAAAACATTCAGTACTTC.

The V gene is TRBV5-1, the J gene TRBJ2-7; unclear D gene. The CDR3 length is 11 residues. Germline CDR1 and CDR2: SGHRS and YFSETQ. V lost 0 bases to trimming and J lost 4 bases, with 2 bases between them. The CDR3 sequence: CASSLGYEQYF. The CDR3 coding sequence is TGCGCCAGCAGCTTGGGTTACGAGCAGTACTTC.

The chain carries TRBV5-5 and TRBJ2-5; unclear D gene. Deletions cut 0 bases from V and 4 bases from J, with 10 bases between. There are 14 residues in the CDR3. Germline V CDR1 and CDR2: SGHKS, YYEKEE (reference sequence). CDR3: CASSLGSVGETQYF. DNA for the CDR3: TGTGCCAGCAGCTTGGGGAGTGTAGGAGAGACCCAGTACTTC. The variable domain in full, completed from reference TRBV5-5 and TRBJ2-5, reads DAGVTQSPTHLIKTRGQQVTLRCSPISGHKSVSWYQQVLGQGPQFIFQYYEKEERGRGNFPDRFSARQFPNYSSELNVNALLLGDSALYLCASSLGSVGETQYFGPGTRLLVL.

The V call is TRBV2, the J call TRBJ2-5; 7 bases fit TRBD1. V shed 5 bases, J shed 1 base, and the junction held 16 bases outside the gene matches. The germline gives CDR1 SNHLY, CDR2 FYNNEI. This CDR3 has 18 residues. CDR3 DNA: TGTGCCAGCAGTACTCCTGGGACAGCTACTAATCTCCAAGAGACCCAGTACTTC. It translates to CASSTPGTATNLQETQYF.

The V gene is TRBV13, the J gene TRBJ2-1; TRBD2 matches at 7 bases. Losses at the gene ends were 4 bases for V and 8 bases for J; bases not matched to a gene: 14. Germline V lookup: CDR1 PRHDT, CDR2 FYEKMQ (reference sequence). The CDR3 extends over 16 amino acids. CDR3 nucleotide sequence: TGTGCCAGCAGCTCGGGAGTCACGGGGGAGGGTCATGAGCAGTTCTTC. It yields the protein CASSSGVTGEGHEQFF. Filled out from reference TRBV13 and TRBJ2-1, the complete variable domain reads AAGVIQSPRHLIKEKRETATLKCYPIPRHDTVYWYQQGPGQDPQFLISFYEKMQSDKGSIPDRFSAQQFSDYHSELNMSSLELGDSALYFCASSSGVTGEGHEQFFGPGTRLTVL.

This clone was detected only once. This sequence joins TRBV9 and TRBJ2-1; D remains ambiguous. The CDR3 is 11 amino acids. Per germline, CDR1 SGDLS and CDR2 YYNGEE. Trimming shortened V by 3 bases and J by 7 bases, and 5 bases separated the two germline ends. This CDR3 is CASSAGNEQFF. The CDR3 DNA sequence: TGTGCCAGCAGCGCGGGTAATGAGCAGTTCTTC. The whole variable domain, remainder taken from reference TRBV9 and TRBJ2-1, is DSGVTQTPKHLITATGQRVTLRCSPRSGDLSVYWYQQSLDQGLQFLIQYYNGEERAKGNILERFSAQQFPDLHSELNLSSLELGDSALYFCASSAGNEQFFGPGTRLTVL.

The chain uses TRBV19 and TRBJ1-1; tentatively, D is TRBD1 (5 bases). The V gene lost 1 base and the J gene lost 3 bases, with 9 bases spanning the gap. The germline V gene has CDR1 LNHDA and CDR2 SQIVND (reference sequence). This CDR3 has 14 amino acids. As DNA, the CDR3 is TGTGCCAGTAGTATAGCAGGGAGGGACACTGAAGCTTTCTTT. The encoded protein is CASSIAGRDTEAFF.

The chain carries TRBV9 and TRBJ1-2; tentative D call: TRBD1 (6 bases). The CDR3 has 12 residues. With 4 bases removed from V and 5 bases from J, the gap between germline ends came to 9 bases. Germline values: CDR1 SGDLS, CDR2 YYNGEE. The CDR3 loop reads CASSRGNYGYTF. The DNA for the CDR3 is TGTGCCAGCAGCAGGGGGAATTATGGCTACACCTTC.

The rearrangement uses TRBV5-4 and TRBJ1-1, with 8 bases matching TRBD1. Per germline, CDR1 SGHNT and CDR2 YYREEE (reference sequence). The CDR3 has 15 residues. V gave up 4 bases and J gave up 0 bases; unmatched junction bases: 5. CDR3: CASSKTGAMNTEAFF. In nucleotides, the CDR3 is TGTGCCAGCAGCAAGACAGGGGCCATGAACACTGAAGCTTTCTTT.

The rearrangement joins TRBV9 to TRBJ2-7; D unresolved. The germline gives CDR1 SGDLS, CDR2 YYNGEE. With 3 bases removed from V and 7 bases from J, the gap between germline ends came to 17 bases. CDR3 length: 14 residues. DNA of the CDR3: TGTGCCAGCAGCGAGGTCAGGTATGTGGGGGAGCAGTACTTC. It encodes CASSEVRYVGEQYF.

This rearrangement joins TRBV7-3 to TRBJ2-7; TRBD1 is a possible D gene (5 bases). The CDR3 contains 14 residues. Trimming cost V 2 bases and J 4 bases, with 12 bases left between them. Germline V CDR1 and CDR2: SGHTA, FQGTGA. The CDR3 bases are TGTGCCAGCAGCTTACAGGCAGGGCGGTACGAGCAGTACTTC. Translating it yields CASSLQAGRYEQYF.

J is TRBJ2-3 and V is TRBV7-2, with D possibly being TRBD1 (5 bases). Germline values: CDR1 SGHTA, CDR2 FQGNSA. The CDR3 has 14 residues. V lost 0 bases and J lost 8, with 12 bases in between. CDR3 sequence (DNA): TGTGCCAGCAGCTTAGCCCCAGGGCAGGGTACGCAGTATTTT. This codes for CASSLAPGQGTQYF.

The J gene is TRBJ2-5, the V gene TRBV5-1, with 7 bases that match TRBD2. The germline gives CDR1 SGHRS, CDR2 YFSETQ. V gave up 0 bases and J gave up 4 bases; unmatched junction bases: 0. CDR3 length: 13 amino acids. The CDR3 sequence: CASSLGLAETQYF. The CDR3 nucleotides read TGCGCCAGCAGCTTGGGACTAGCAGAGACCCAGTACTTC.

The DNA of the CDR3 is TGTGCCAGTAGTGGACCCTATAGCAATCAGCCCCAGCATTTT. It specifies CASSGPYSNQPQHF. The gene calls are TRBV19 and TRBJ1-5; D call uncertain. CDR1 and CDR2 (germline): LNHDA, SQIVND (reference sequence). The CDR3 consists of 14 residues. V was clipped by 5 bases and J by 0 bases, with 8 bases between them. Together with reference TRBV19 and TRBJ1-5, the CDR3 gives the full variable domain: DGGITQSPKYLFRKEGQNVTLSCEQNLNHDAMYWYRQDPGQGLRLIYYSQIVNDFQKGDIAEGYSVSREKKESFPLTVTSAQKNPTAFYLCASSGPYSNQPQHFGDGTRLSIL.

This clone was seen a few times. This sequence joins TRBV28 and TRBJ1-1; D might be TRBD1 (6 bases). The CDR3 is made up of 14 amino acids. CDR1 and CDR2 from the germline V gene are MDHEN and SYDVKM. V was pared by 7 bases and J by 4 bases, with 16 bases between. Here the CDR3 DNA reads TGTGCCAGCAAGCCGGCAGGGGCCTCCACTGAAGCTTTCTTT. Translating it yields CASKPAGASTEAFF.

This clone has only one observation. V gene TRBV5-1 combines with J gene TRBJ2-1; TRBD1 agrees at 9 bases. The length of the CDR3 is 13 residues. Germline CDR1 reads SGHRS; CDR2 reads YFSETQ. The V gene end was trimmed by 10 bases and the J gene end by 5 bases; junction bases not matched to a gene: 7. CDR3 nucleotides: TGCGCCTGCCGGACAGGGGTAAACAATGAGCAGTTCTTC. Residues: CACRTGVNNEQFF.

J is TRBJ1-1 and V is TRBV19; D perhaps matches TRBD1 (5 bases). V lost 5 bases and J lost 4, with 11 bases in between. The CDR3 is 13 amino acids. CDR1 and CDR2 (germline): LNHDA, SQIVND (reference sequence). In DNA form, the CDR3 reads TGTGCCAGTAGTCAAGGGGTAGGCACTGAAGCTTTCTTT. The encoded protein is CASSQGVGTEAFF.

The V and J genes are TRBV5-5 and TRBJ2-5; D unclear. The germline V gene has CDR1 SGHKS and CDR2 YYEKEE (reference sequence). The CDR3 totals 13 residues. V lost 4 bases and J lost 7, with 14 bases in between. Here the CDR3 DNA reads TGTGCCAGCAGCCCCCCCCCTGAAGGGACCCAGTACTTC. This encodes CASSPPPEGTQYF.

On this clone: A read error may account for a junction end that differs from germline. The chain recombines TRBV5-1 with TRBJ1-1; D is unresolved. There are 14 residues in the CDR3. In germline, CDR1 is SGHRS, CDR2 YFSETQ. CDR3 DNA: TGCACCAGCAGCTTGGCAACAACGAACACTGAAGCTTTCTTT. Protein: CTSSLATTNTEAFF.

DNA for the CDR3: TGTGCCAGCAGTGTTATTTCCGGGACAGGGACCGAGCAGTACTTC. As protein: CASSVISGTGTEQYF. The rearrangement links TRBV6-1 to TRBJ2-7; TRBD1 agrees at 9 bases. The V and J ends lost 4 bases and 6 bases, in that order; junction bases with no gene match: 10. The CDR3 has 15 residues. The germline CDR1 and CDR2 sequences are MNHNS and SASEGT.